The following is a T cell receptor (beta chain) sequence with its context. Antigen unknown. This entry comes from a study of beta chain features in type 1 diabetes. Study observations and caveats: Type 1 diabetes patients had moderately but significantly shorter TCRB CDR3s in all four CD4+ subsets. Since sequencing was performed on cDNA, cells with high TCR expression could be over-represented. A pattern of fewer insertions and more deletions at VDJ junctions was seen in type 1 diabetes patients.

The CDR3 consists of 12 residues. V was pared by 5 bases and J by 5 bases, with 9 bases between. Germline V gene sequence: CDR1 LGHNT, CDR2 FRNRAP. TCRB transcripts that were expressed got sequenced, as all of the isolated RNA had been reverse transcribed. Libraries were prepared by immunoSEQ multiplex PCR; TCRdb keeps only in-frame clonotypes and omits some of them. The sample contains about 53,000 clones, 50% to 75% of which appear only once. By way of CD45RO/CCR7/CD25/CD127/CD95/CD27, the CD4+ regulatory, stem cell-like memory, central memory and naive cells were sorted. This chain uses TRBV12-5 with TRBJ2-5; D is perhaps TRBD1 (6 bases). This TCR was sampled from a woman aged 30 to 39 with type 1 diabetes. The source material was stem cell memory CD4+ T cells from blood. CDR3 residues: CASGQGTETQYF. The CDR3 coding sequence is TGTGCTAGTGGTCAGGGGACGGAGACCCAGTACTTC.